This TCR beta chain was obtained from a study of radiotherapy plus CTLA-4 blockade in lung cancer. Study information: The study recorded objective responses in 15% to 20% of patients and disease control in 25% to 35%.

Only a few counts were recorded for this clone. Its antigen is still unknown. Study-level findings and limits: Response was reportedly best predicted by early blood T cell clone dynamics, with interferon-beta.

Sequenced by immunoSEQ multiplex PCR; TCRdb stores in-frame clones only, minus some. This table holds 24,000 or so clones, 73% found once. Germline V lookup: CDR1 SGHRS, CDR2 YFSETQ. The CDR3 has 16 amino acids. With 1 base clipped from V and 6 bases from J, the junction kept 7 bases outside the gene matches. Sequencing used peripheral blood, obtained from a patient treated with radiotherapy plus ipilimumab. This clonotype was sampled from a human donor with non-small cell lung cancer who had stable disease on radiotherapy plus ipilimumab. The V gene is TRBV5-1, the J gene TRBJ2-1; 10 bases are shared with TRBD2. CDR3 in DNA: TGCGCCAGCAGCTTGCCTAGCGGGAGCCCTGCCAATGAGCAGTTCTTC. It translates to CASSLPSGSPANEQFF.